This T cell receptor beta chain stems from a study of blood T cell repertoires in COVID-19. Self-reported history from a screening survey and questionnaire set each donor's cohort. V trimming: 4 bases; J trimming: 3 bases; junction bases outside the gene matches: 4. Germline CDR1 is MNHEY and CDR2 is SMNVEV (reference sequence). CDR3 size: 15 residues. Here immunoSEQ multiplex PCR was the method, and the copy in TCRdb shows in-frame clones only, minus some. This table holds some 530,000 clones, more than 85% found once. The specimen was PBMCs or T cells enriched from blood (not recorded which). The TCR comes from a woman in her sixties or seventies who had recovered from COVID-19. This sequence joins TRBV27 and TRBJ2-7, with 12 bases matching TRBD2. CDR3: CASSSGLAGYYEQYF. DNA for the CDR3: TGTGCCAGCAGTTCGGGACTAGCGGGTTACTACGAGCAGTACTTC.